Following are 22 T cell receptor beta chains from one sample sequenced in a study of patients and donors after allogeneic stem cell transplantation. From the RT-PCR reads, TCRdb called clonotypes with MiXCR, one entry per CDR3 protein. This table holds roughly 140,000 distinct CDR3 sequences, roughly two fifths found once. The sample was blood, either unsorted or a sorted T cell fraction (not recorded which). Every receptor here comes from a human donor who was either an allogeneic HSCT recipient or a stem cell or donor lymphocyte infusion donor (not recorded which). It is not recorded whose cells these are; they may come from a transplant donor.

CDR3 DNA: TGTGCCAGCAGCTGGAGGGACAACGCTAACTATGGCTACACCTTC. This sequence encodes CASSWRDNANYGYTF. The chain links TRBV5-6 to TRBJ1-2, with a weak D call TRBD1 (6 bases). The germline V gene has CDR1 SGHDT and CDR2 YYEEEE. The V gene lost 3 bases and the J gene lost 0 bases, with 12 bases spanning the gap. The CDR3 has 15 residues.

This clonotype was observed a few times. V is TRBV5-1 and J is TRBJ1-2, with TRBD1 matching over 9 bases. The CDR3 has 14 amino acids. V gave up 4 bases and J gave up 6 bases; unmatched junction bases: 7. Per the germline V gene, CDR1 is SGHRS and CDR2 is YFSETQ. The CDR3 region has the DNA TGCGCCAGCAGCCCCCCGACAGGGGGTGATGGCTACACCTTC. This sequence encodes CASSPPTGGDGYTF. The full variable domain, rest sourced from reference TRBV5-1 and TRBJ1-2, is KAGVTQTPRYLIKTRGQQVTLSCSPISGHRSVSWYQQTPGQGLQFLFEYFSETQRNKGNFPGRFSGRQFSNSRSEMNVSTLELGDSALYLCASSPPTGGDGYTFGSGTRLTVV.

The chain combines TRBV4-3 with TRBJ2-7; the match to TRBD2 covers 10 bases. This CDR3 is 13 amino acids long. CDR1 LGHNA and CDR2 YSLEER come from the germline V gene. Germline trimming cut 1 base from V and 9 bases from J; bases unmatched to any gene: 3. The CDR3 DNA is TGCGCCAGCAGCCAAGGACTAGCGGGTACGCAGTACTTC. This translates into CASSQGLAGTQYF.

This chain connects TRBV12-3 or TRBV12-4 to TRBJ1-6; D gene uncertain. The CDR3 has 15 residues. V was trimmed by 7 bases and J by 2 bases, leaving 12 bases between them. CDR3 DNA sequence: TGTGCCAGCATCCTGGGAGGGACCTATAATTCACCCCTCCACTTT. Translation gives CASILGGTYNSPLHF.

The chain is built from TRBV25-1 and TRBJ2-3, with D tentatively TRBD1 or TRBD2 (5 bases each). Germline V gives CDR1 MGHDK, CDR2 SYGVNS. Trimming pared 7 bases from V and 2 bases from J, leaving 13 bases between. The CDR3 contains 14 residues. The CDR3 region is CASNPRGTTDTQYF. In DNA form, the CDR3 reads TGTGCCAGCAACCCTCGGGGCACCACAGATACGCAGTATTTT.

This clonotype was detected a few times. The rearrangement links TRBV10-3 to TRBJ1-6, with unresolved D. Germline V gives CDR1 ENHRY, CDR2 SYGVKD. Trimming shortened V by 3 bases and J by 5 bases, and 14 bases separated the two germline ends. The CDR3 contains 16 residues. In DNA, the CDR3 is TGTGCCATCAGTGATGGTCCGGACGCGGATAATTCACCCCTCCACTTT. This sequence encodes CAISDGPDADNSPLHF.

As DNA, the CDR3 is TGTGCCAGCAGCGTAGAGCCGGGAGGGGACTCTGGAAACACCATATATTTT. Amino acids: CASSVEPGGDSGNTIYF. The chain combines TRBV9 with TRBJ1-3, with D possibly being TRBD1 (5 bases). V gave up 0 bases and J gave up 0 bases, with 13 bases separating them. The CDR3 is 17 amino acids. Germline-derived CDR1 and CDR2 are SGDLS and YYNGEE.

The CDR3 nucleotides are TGCGCCAGCAGCCAAGATCAACGGGTCGCACCCCTCCACTTT. This codes for CASSQDQRVAPLHF. The chain joins TRBV4-1 to TRBJ1-6; no firm D call. This CDR3 spans 14 amino acids. Trimming left V 0 bases short and J 11 bases short, with 11 bases between. Germline CDR1 reads MGHRA; CDR2 reads YSYEKL.

This chain connects TRBV11-2 to TRBJ2-3, with 10 bases that match TRBD2. Per germline, CDR1 SGHAT and CDR2 FQNNGV. The CDR3 has 16 residues. V trimming: 5 bases; J trimming: 2 bases; junction bases outside the gene matches: 7. The CDR3 bases are TGTGCCAGCAGCCTCCGCGGACTAGCGGCCACAGATACGCAGTATTTT. Translation: CASSLRGLAATDTQYF.

The chain recombines TRBV2 with TRBJ2-5; D is uncertain. Germline V lookup: CDR1 SNHLY, CDR2 FYNNEI. V gave up 6 bases and J gave up 2 bases, with 4 bases separating them. The CDR3 is 11 residues long. The CDR3 protein is CASSGQETQYF. The CDR3 DNA is TGTGCCAGCAGCGGGCAAGAGACCCAGTACTTC.

This clonotype has just a few counts. This rearrangement joins TRBV28 to TRBJ2-2; TRBD2 is a possible D gene (6 bases). Looked up from germline, CDR1 is MDHEN and CDR2 is SYDVKM. The CDR3 runs 14 residues. V was trimmed by 5 bases and J by 1 base, leaving 8 bases between them. DNA for the CDR3: TGTGCCAGCAGTAGGGACTTGAACACCGGGGAGCTGTTTTTT. This codes for CASSRDLNTGELFF.

This clonotype was detected only a few times. This chain connects TRBV4-2 to TRBJ2-2, with 8 bases identical to TRBD2. This CDR3 region has 15 residues. J was trimmed by 8 bases and V by 0 bases; bases with no gene match: 5. The V gene's germline CDR1 is LGHNA and CDR2 YNFKEQ. CDR3 in DNA: TGTGCCAGCAGCCAAGATCCAGGGACTAGTGGGGAGCTGTTTTTT. Protein sequence: CASSQDPGTSGELFF.

CDR3 sequence reads: CASSEWEQVDGSPLHF. In DNA form, the CDR3 reads TGTGCCAGCAGTGAATGGGAGCAGGTGGACGGTTCACCCCTCCACTTT. The V and J genes are TRBV2 and TRBJ1-6; D gene uncertain. V gave up 2 bases and J gave up 9 bases, with 17 bases separating them. Germline assignment: CDR1 SNHLY and CDR2 FYNNEI. The CDR3 is made up of 16 amino acids. The full variable domain, its missing parts supplied by reference TRBV2 and TRBJ1-6, is EPEVTQTPSHQVTQMGQEVILRCVPISNHLYFYWYRQILGQKVEFLVSFYNNEISEKSEIFDDQFSVERPDGSNFTLKIRSTKLEDSAMYFCASSEWEQVDGSPLHFGNGTRLTVT.

The chain links TRBV6-1 to TRBJ2-4; D unresolved. Trimming shortened V by 8 bases and J by 4 bases, and 9 bases separated the two germline ends. Germline values: CDR1 MNHNS, CDR2 SASEGT. CDR3 length: 12 amino acids. CDR3 bases: TGTGCCAGCGGGATCCGGAAAAACATTCAGTACTTC. This encodes CASGIRKNIQYF.

The chain links TRBV9 to TRBJ2-3, with D tentatively TRBD1 or TRBD2 (5 bases each). Deletions cut 0 bases from V and 1 base from J, with 6 bases between. The CDR3 contains 14 residues. The germline gives CDR1 SGDLS, CDR2 YYNGEE. The CDR3 reads CASSVGGRTDTQYF. In nucleotides, the CDR3 is TGTGCCAGCAGCGTAGGGGGACGCACAGATACGCAGTATTTT.

Only a few counts were recorded for this clonotype. The V and J genes are TRBV25-1 and TRBJ2-5, with 10 positions matching TRBD2. Trimming took 1 base from V and 3 from J; bases not matched to a gene: 5. This CDR3 region has 16 residues. Germline V lookup: CDR1 MGHDK, CDR2 SYGVNS. DNA of the CDR3: TGTGCCAGCAGTGAATTTAGCGGGGGGACAAAAGAGACCCAGTACTTC. It specifies CASSEFSGGTKETQYF.

The J gene is TRBJ2-2, the V gene TRBV9; 12 bases agree with TRBD2. J was trimmed by 3 bases and V by 7 bases; bases with no gene match: 13. In germline, CDR1 is SGDLS, CDR2 YYNGEE. This CDR3 spans 18 amino acids. The CDR3 nucleotides read TGTGCCAGCTCCCGGACTAGCGGGGTTGCAGGGTACACCGGGGAGCTGTTTTTT. Translated, it gives CASSRTSGVAGYTGELFF.

The rearrangement links TRBV6-6 to TRBJ1-1; the D gene is possibly TRBD1 (5 bases). Germline CDR1 is MNHNY and CDR2 is SVGAGI (reference sequence). Trimming shortened V by 6 bases and J by 4 bases, and 15 bases separated the two germline ends. There are 14 residues in the CDR3. The CDR3 region has the DNA TGTGCCAGCAGCCCGAATGGGGGTATCACTGAAGCTTTCTTT. It specifies CASSPNGGITEAFF.

This clonotype occurred a few times. The chain combines TRBV10-3 with TRBJ1-2, with 7 bases aligning to TRBD1. The CDR3 runs 15 residues. V was clipped by 8 bases and J by 2 bases; unmatched bases: 11. Germline CDR1 and CDR2: ENHRY and SYGVKD. CDR3 protein: CAILDRRSPNYGYTF. The CDR3 DNA follows: TGTGCCATCTTGGACAGGAGATCACCAAACTATGGCTACACCTTC.

The chain couples TRBV5-1 to TRBJ2-5, with D possibly matching TRBD1 (5 bases). CDR3 length: 14 residues. Germline V gives CDR1 SGHRS, CDR2 YFSETQ. V lost 4 bases and J lost 2, with 12 bases in between. Here the CDR3 DNA reads TGCGCCAGCAGCCCGACAGAATCTCAAGAGACCCAGTACTTC. As protein: CASSPTESQETQYF.

The V and J genes are TRBV3-1 and TRBJ2-3, with 11 bases that match TRBD2. Germline CDR1 and CDR2: LGHDT and YNNKEL (reference sequence). With V trimmed by 1 base and J by 2 bases, 8 bases remained unmatched. The CDR3 length is 18 residues. This CDR3 reads CASSQGIGTSGITDTQYF. The CDR3 DNA follows: TGTGCCAGCAGCCAAGGTATCGGGACTAGCGGTATCACAGATACGCAGTATTTT.

This chain links TRBV28 with TRBJ2-2; D possibly corresponds to TRBD2 (6 bases). The germline V and J ends were trimmed by 5 bases and 0 bases, with 16 bases remaining between them. Per germline, CDR1 MDHEN and CDR2 SYDVKM. This CDR3 is built from 17 residues. CDR3: CASSPWGTGANTGELFF. CDR3 nucleotides: TGTGCCAGCAGTCCATGGGGGACGGGGGCGAACACCGGGGAGCTGTTTTTT.